Following are 20 T cell receptor beta chains from one sample sequenced in a study of blood T cell repertoires in COVID-19. Only in-frame clones appear in the TCRdb table, and some are missing; sequencing was by immunoSEQ multiplex PCR. Altogether roughly 8,500 clones are present, about 86% being singletons, with the ten largest covering under 8%. The sample taken for sequencing was peripheral blood. These receptors all come from a woman aged 45-60 years with active or convalescent COVID-19.

V and J are TRBV19 and TRBJ2-3; no reliable D call. V lost 5 bases and J lost 2, with 11 bases in between. CDR1 and CDR2 from the germline V gene are LNHDA and SQIVND (reference sequence). There are 14 residues in the CDR3. CDR3 in amino acids: CASSQRSPTDTQYF. CDR3 DNA: TGTGCCAGTAGTCAGCGTAGCCCCACAGATACGCAGTATTTT. Filled out from reference TRBV19 and TRBJ2-3, the complete variable domain reads DGGITQSPKYLFRKEGQNVTLSCEQNLNHDAMYWYRQDPGQGLRLIYYSQIVNDFQKGDIAEGYSVSREKKESFPLTVTSAQKNPTAFYLCASSQRSPTDTQYFGPGTRLTVL.

The chain joins TRBV7-3 to TRBJ2-1, with 8 bases aligning to TRBD1. The germline CDR1 and CDR2 sequences are SGHTA and FQGTGA. The CDR3 loop spans 15 amino acids. The V segment lost 3 bases and the J segment 8 bases; nucleotides outside the gene matches: 9. In DNA, the CDR3 is TGTGCCAGCAGCTTTTCAGGGGGCCGTTCCGATGAGCAGTTCTTC. This codes for CASSFSGGRSDEQFF.

This sequence joins TRBV6-1 and TRBJ2-7, with 7 bases aligning to TRBD1. CDR3 length: 11 residues. CDR1 and CDR2 from the germline V gene are MNHNS and SASEGT. V lost 3 bases and J lost 8; bases outside the gene matches: 1. CDR3 residues: CASSETGKQYF. The CDR3 DNA sequence: TGTGCCAGCAGTGAGACAGGGAAGCAGTACTTC.

This clone was seen a few times. The chain carries TRBV27 and TRBJ1-1, with TRBD1 matching over 9 bases. Germline loops: CDR1 MNHEY, CDR2 SMNVEV (reference sequence). The junction had 6 bases not matched to a gene; V was cut back by 6 bases and J by 1 base. The CDR3 contains 15 residues. This CDR3 is CASSRDRVRNTEAFF. CDR3 in DNA: TGTGCCAGCAGCCGGGACAGGGTTCGGAACACTGAAGCTTTCTTT.

The chain recombines TRBV18 with TRBJ2-7, with TRBD1 matching over 8 bases. The CDR3 runs 13 residues. Germline CDR1 and CDR2: KGHSH and LQKENI. The junction had 2 bases not matched to a gene; V was cut back by 2 bases and J by 5 bases. CDR3 loop: CASSPGQGDEQYF. The CDR3 nucleotides are TGTGCCAGCTCACCAGGACAGGGCGACGAGCAGTACTTC. Based on the CDR3 plus reference TRBV18 and TRBJ2-7, the full variable domain is NAGVMQNPRHLVRRRGQEARLRCSPMKGHSHVYWYRQLPEEGLKFMVYLQKENIIDESGMPKERFSAEFPKEGPSILRIQQVVRGDSAAYFCASSPGQGDEQYFGPGTRLTVT.

The genes are TRBV2 and TRBJ2-1; 10 nucleotides align to TRBD1. The CDR3 totals 15 residues. CDR1 and CDR2 (germline): SNHLY, FYNNEI. The V segment lost 7 bases and the J segment 4 bases; nucleotides outside the gene matches: 7. CDR3 in DNA: TGTGCCAGCAATAAGGGACAGGGGAGGTACAATGAGCAGTTCTTC. It translates to CASNKGQGRYNEQFF.

This clone was counted a single time. The chain recombines TRBV5-5 with TRBJ2-7; TRBD2 matches 16 bases. The V gene end was trimmed by 4 bases and the J gene end by 3 bases; junction bases not matched to a gene: 4. The CDR3 totals 16 residues. Looked up from germline, CDR1 is SGHKS and CDR2 is YYEKEE (reference sequence). The CDR3 protein is CASSGGLAGGIYEQYF. The CDR3 nucleotides read TGTGCCAGCAGCGGGGGACTAGCGGGAGGGATCTACGAGCAGTACTTC.

This chain links TRBV7-7 with TRBJ2-5; the D gene is possibly TRBD2 (6 bases). Trimming took 5 bases from V and 2 from J, leaving 12 bases between them. The CDR3 has 14 residues. CDR1 and CDR2 from the germline V gene are SSHAT and FNYEAQ (reference sequence). The CDR3 region is CASSGASGQETQYF. CDR3 in DNA: TGTGCCAGCAGCGGAGCCAGCGGGCAAGAGACCCAGTACTTC.

The V gene is TRBV7-8, the J gene TRBJ1-2; TRBD1 might be the D (5 bases). This CDR3 is built from 12 residues. CDR1 SGHVS and CDR2 FQNEAQ come from the germline V gene. The germline V and J ends were trimmed by 5 bases and 7 bases, with 11 bases remaining between them. The CDR3 nucleotides read TGTGCCAGCAGCGCTAGGGGCCGTGGCTACACCTTC. The encoded protein is CASSARGRGYTF. Supplemented by reference TRBV7-8 and TRBJ1-2, the full variable domain reads GAGVSQSPRYKVAKRGQDVALRCDPISGHVSLFWYQQALGQGPEFLTYFQNEAQLDKSGLPSDRFFAERPEGSVSTLKIQRTQQEDSAVYLCASSARGRGYTFGSGTRLTVV.

The CDR3 sequence is CASSEGLAGEYF. The CDR3 nucleotides read TGCGCCAGCAGTGAGGGACTAGCGGGAGAGTACTTC. The chain links TRBV10-1 to TRBJ2-7; 13 bases are a match to TRBD2. Per the germline V gene, CDR1 is WNHNN and CDR2 is SYGVQD (reference sequence). V lost 2 bases to trimming and J lost 11 bases; unmatched junction nucleotides: 0. The CDR3 has 12 amino acids.

The chain uses TRBV7-9 and TRBJ1-4; TRBD1 agrees at 7 bases. The CDR3 is made up of 14 amino acids. Germline V gives CDR1 SEHNR, CDR2 FQNEAQ (reference sequence). Germline trimming cut 4 bases from V and 5 bases from J; bases unmatched to any gene: 4. CDR3 coding DNA: TGTGCCAGCAGCTCCGGGACAGACAATGAAAAACTGTTTTTT. Protein sequence: CASSSGTDNEKLFF.

This chain links TRBV6-6 with TRBJ2-7, with 8 bases identical to TRBD2. Trimming at V came to 8 bases and at J to 4 bases, leaving 16 bases not matched to a gene. This CDR3 has 16 amino acids. Germline V gene data show CDR1 as MNHNY and CDR2 as SVGAGI (reference sequence). Written as DNA, the CDR3 is TGTGCCAGCGCCCGGGGGGGCGGGGGCGCGGTATACGAGCAGTACTTC. It codes for CASARGGGGAVYEQYF.

The J gene is TRBJ2-7, the V gene TRBV3-1 (or the pseudogene TRBV3-2), with 7 bases aligning to TRBD2. The CDR3 covers 15 residues. Germline trimming cut 0 bases from V and 6 bases from J; bases unmatched to any gene: 8. Germline V CDR1 and CDR2: LGHDT, YNNKEL (reference sequence). The CDR3 sequence: CASSQDLISGSEQYF. The CDR3, as DNA: TGTGCCAGCAGCCAAGATCTCATTAGCGGGTCCGAGCAGTACTTC.

The chain links TRBV19 to TRBJ2-1; maybe TRBD2 (5 bases). The CDR3 covers 14 residues. Deletions cut 3 bases from V and 6 bases from J, with 12 bases between. CDR1 LNHDA and CDR2 SQIVND come from the germline V gene (reference sequence). CDR3 DNA sequence: TGTGCCAGTAGTATGGGAGCGGTGGGCAATGAGCAGTTCTTC. Protein product: CASSMGAVGNEQFF.

The CDR3 is CATSDPRGATGELFF. CDR3 sequence (DNA): TGTGCCACCAGTGATCCCCGGGGAGCCACCGGGGAGCTGTTTTTT. V is TRBV24-1 and J is TRBJ2-2, with D possibly matching TRBD2 (5 bases). V dropped 3 bases and J dropped 4 bases, with 11 bases sitting between them. CDR1 and CDR2 (germline): KGHDR, SFDVKD. This CDR3 region has 15 residues.

The gene calls are TRBV30 and TRBJ1-5, with no clear D. The CDR3 runs to 15 residues. Germline V gene data show CDR1 as GTSNPN and CDR2 as SVGIG (reference sequence). Trimming took off 0 bases at V and 4 bases at J, with 13 bases between the two ends. The CDR3 loop reads CAWSVGATWNQPQHF. The CDR3 nucleotides are TGTGCCTGGAGTGTCGGAGCAACTTGGAATCAGCCCCAGCATTTT. Drawing the rest from reference TRBV30 and TRBJ1-5, the complete variable domain is SQTIHQWPATLVQPVGSPLSLECTVEGTSNPNLYWYRQAAGRGLQLLFYSVGIGQISSEVPQNLSASRPQDRQFILSSKKLLLSDSGFYLCAWSVGATWNQPQHFGDGTRLSIL.

The chain couples TRBV5-1 to TRBJ2-7; 13 bases are shared with TRBD2. Germline-derived CDR1 and CDR2 are SGHRS and YFSETQ. This CDR3 has 15 amino acids. Losses at the gene ends were 1 base for V and 2 bases for J; bases not matched to a gene: 0. Here the CDR3 DNA reads TGCGCCAGCAGCTTGACTAGCGGGGGGGCCTACGAGCAGTACTTC. It codes for CASSLTSGGAYEQYF.

This clone was detected only once. The chain combines TRBV19 with TRBJ1-1; 10 nucleotides match TRBD1. The J segment lost 1 base and the V segment lost 5 bases, leaving 10 bases of the junction unmatched. The CDR3 runs to 17 residues. The V gene's germline CDR1 is LNHDA and CDR2 SQIVND (reference sequence). The CDR3 DNA sequence: TGTGCCAGTAGTCCGACCTTAGGACAGGGGGGGAACACTGAAGCTTTCTTT. Protein sequence: CASSPTLGQGGNTEAFF. The variable domain in full, with the rest retrieved from reference TRBV19 and TRBJ1-1, is DGGITQSPKYLFRKEGQNVTLSCEQNLNHDAMYWYRQDPGQGLRLIYYSQIVNDFQKGDIAEGYSVSREKKESFPLTVTSAQKNPTAFYLCASSPTLGQGGNTEAFFGQGTRLTVV.

The rearrangement uses TRBV6-5 and TRBJ2-3, with D possibly being TRBD1 (6 bases). Per the germline V gene, CDR1 is MNHEY and CDR2 is SVGAGI. The V end lost 0 bases, the J end lost 6 bases, and 13 bases lay between the germline ends. The CDR3 loop spans 15 amino acids. CDR3 amino acids: CASSYSPGASDTQYF. The CDR3 DNA follows: TGTGCCAGCAGTTACTCCCCAGGGGCATCCGATACGCAGTATTTT.

The chain is built from TRBV18 and TRBJ1-1, with D possibly being TRBD1 (6 bases). Trimming removed 1 base from V and 6 bases from J, with 15 bases in between. CDR3 length: 15 amino acids. The germline gives CDR1 KGHSH, CDR2 LQKENI. CDR3: CASSPLGTGYAEAFF. The CDR3 DNA follows: TGTGCCAGCTCACCACTGGGTACAGGGTACGCTGAAGCTTTCTTT.